The clone carrying this TCR beta chain was seen a few times. The target antigen is unknown. CD4+ cells yielded CD45RA+ naive and CD45RA-negative memory subsets. Trimming stripped 6 bases from V and 5 bases from J, with 10 bases between. Germline CDR1 reads SQVTM; CDR2 reads ANQGSEA. The length of the CDR3 is 11 residues. Measured with immunoSEQ multiplex PCR; TCRdb has only the in-frame clones, and not every one. The repertoire includes 2.3 million or so clones, more than 80% of them detected once, and 0.3% to 0.4% sits in the top ten. These data are taken from a study of shared clonotypes between healthy human individuals. Study results and caveats: About 5% of naive CD4 clonotypes were common to a few donors. Clonotypes which were not shared had lower generation probabilities than clonotypes that all four donors shared. In this cohort, only blood was sampled, and tissue repertoires likely differ.

The TCR sequence derives from a man younger than 35 in good health. Some clones in this sample may be carry-over from other donors' samples. The rearrangement links TRBV29-1 to TRBJ1-2, with D unresolved. The sample consisted of naive CD4+ T cells from PBMCs. Subset in this sample: CD45RA+ positively selected. CDR3 sequence (DNA): TGCAGCGTCACCTCGGGTTATGGCTACACCTTC. This encodes CSVTSGYGYTF.